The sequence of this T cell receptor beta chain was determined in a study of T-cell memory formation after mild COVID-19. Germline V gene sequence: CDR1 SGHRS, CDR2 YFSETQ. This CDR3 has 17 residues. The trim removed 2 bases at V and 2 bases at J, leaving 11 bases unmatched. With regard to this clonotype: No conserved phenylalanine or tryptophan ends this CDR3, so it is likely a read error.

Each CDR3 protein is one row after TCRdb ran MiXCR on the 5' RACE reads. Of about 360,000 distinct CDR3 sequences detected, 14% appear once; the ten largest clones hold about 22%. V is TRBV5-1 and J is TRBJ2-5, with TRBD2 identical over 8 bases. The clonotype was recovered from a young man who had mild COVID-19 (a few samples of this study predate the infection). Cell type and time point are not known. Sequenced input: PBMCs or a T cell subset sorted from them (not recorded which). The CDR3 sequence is CASSFRGGQGLQETQYV. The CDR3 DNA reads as TGCGCCAGCAGCTTCCGGGGGGGCCAAGGTTTACAAGAGACCCAGTACGTC.